This T cell receptor beta chain was sequenced in a study of cytomegalovirus exposure and HLA in healthy donors (dated by TCRdb to the late 2010s). In terms of the full investigation: A later analysis indicated that the 90 to 150 validation repertoires were generated on the platform also employed for the 700 or so repertoires of the first cohort. The study aimed to test whether signatures of past pathogen exposure could be identified by cataloging public T cell receptors. A separate validation cohort of 100 to 150 different subjects was used in addition to the roughly 700-subject first cohort. High-throughput TCR immunosequencing, statistical association of individual TCRs with disease status, and machine learning were combined to predict cytomegalovirus infection status.

Library preparation employed the immunoSEQ multiplex PCR assay. From the authors' description of their analysis: A statistical classification framework was built for diagnosing cytomegalovirus status from the catalog of TCR beta chain sequences. TCRdb retrieved this table from immuneACCESS and kept in-frame rearrangements only. Not all clones are present; in checked studies, unresolved V genes account for under half, and no reason is known for the remainder. That table furnishes V, J and clone size, whereas the DNA furnished D and trimming. This sample is represented by 250,000 to 400,000 clones; 88% of them were singletons. Together, the top ten hold around 0.96% of the sample. The full study reports these points: In a later analysis, TCRs clustered in the first cohort were found to also tend to co-occur in the roughly 110 validation repertoires, with 85% to 95% of cluster scores above 0. A few of the identified cytomegalovirus-associated TCR beta chains were confirmed in vitro to be specific for cytomegalovirus antigens. The classifier was reported to diagnose cytomegalovirus status with high specificity and sensitivity in both the original and validation cohorts. Most TCR sequences were seen in very few donors, while some public TCRs were found in many individuals. It was suggested by the authors that the approach could potentially be generalized to other disease states and immunological phenotypes. A later analysis had no HLA typing for the validation cohort, so co-occurrence there was scored across all 110 or so repertoires. In the study, about 150 TCR beta chains were listed as associated with cytomegalovirus.

Measured from the cysteine to the phenylalanine, the CDR3 is 14 residues long. Only the CDR3 DNA is retained, 42 bases long and in frame from the first base. V trim: 4 bases; J trim: 5 bases; unmatched bases: 4. Based on the germline V gene (reference sequence), the CDR1 and CDR2 sequences are LNHDA and SQIVND. Comment on this clone: The antigen it recognizes is unknown. Base qualities are not at hand, and no much larger clone is one base apart.

The donors belonged to the validation cohort of over a hundred subjects, which was separate from the roughly 700-subject first cohort. Sequencing was performed on PBMCs. The V and J genes are TRBV19 and TRBJ1-4, with TRBD1 identical over 7 junction bases. The source of this sequence is a young man in good health and CMV-seronegative. The CDR3 protein is CASSTRGFNEKLFF. The DNA sequence is as follows: TGTGCCAGTAGTACCAGGGGGTTCAATGAAAAACTGTTTTTT.